These T cell receptor beta chains were read from a single sample in a study of OX40 agonist ivuxolimab in advanced cancers. The data were produced by immunoSEQ multiplex PCR, yet TCRdb's version contains in-frame clones alone and is incomplete. This table has tens of thousands of clones, approximately 90% appearing once. Here the sequenced sample was CD4+ or CD8+ T cells sorted from blood, taken in a trial of the OX40 agonist ivuxolimab. The source is an adult with an advanced solid tumor such as melanoma, head and neck, liver or kidney cancer. Both conserved end residues are part of each CDR3. The D gene is left open where the match is weak. Size tells how often a clone was seen (once, few, many) or the class of an expanded clone, and some rows leave it out.

d_gene,j_gene,v_gene,abundance,CDR3nt,CDR3aa
.,TRBJ1-1,TRBV4-2,once,TGTGCCAGCAGCCAAGAGGCAACTCACATGAACACTGAAGCTTTCTTT,CASSQEATHMNTEAFF
.,TRBJ2-7,TRBV19,.,TGTGCCAGTAGTATAGCCTTAGGCGTAAGCTCCTACGAGCAGTACTTC,CASSIALGVSSYEQYF
.,TRBJ2-3,TRBV2,.,TGTGCCAGCAGTGAACTAAAGATAGATACGCAGTATTTT,CASSELKIDTQYF
.,TRBJ1-2,TRBV21-1,.,TGTGCCTCAGAGGTTTATGGCTACACCTTC,CASEVYGYTF
.,TRBJ1-1,TRBV7-2,.,TGTGCCAGCAGCCCCCGGGACATGACCCCTGGAGGAACTGAAGCTTTCTTT,CASSPRDMTPGGTEAFF
TRBD2,TRBJ2-7,TRBV28,.,TGTGCCAGCAGTTTAGGGCTAGCGGGCTACGAGCAGTACTTC,CASSLGLAGYEQYF
.,TRBJ2-1,TRBV9,.,TGTGCCAGCAGCGTCGCCGAGGGTCCTCCCTACAATGAGCAGTTCTTC,CASSVAEGPPYNEQFF
.,TRBJ2-3,TRBV19,.,TGTGCCAGTAGTAGATGGACCATAGATACGCAGTATTTT,CASSRWTIDTQYF
.,TRBJ2-7,TRBV10-1,few,TGCGCCGGCTTAGGGGGCTACGAGCAGTACTTC,CAGLGGYEQYF
.,TRBJ2-7,TRBV6-1,.,TGTGCCAGCAGTGAAGCGGGGACAATCAACGCCTACGAGCAGTACTTC,CASSEAGTINAYEQYF
.,TRBJ1-1,TRBV6-1,.,TGTGCCAGCAGTGAAGCACGTCGGGGGCGTCGGGGGTACGAAGGGCAGATTCTTGAAGCTTTCTTT,CASSEARRGRRGYEGQILEAFF
.,TRBJ1-1,TRBV5-6,.,TGTGCCAGCAGCTGGAGGAACACTGAAGCTTTCTTT,CASSWRNTEAFF
.,TRBJ1-1,TRBV28,.,TGTGCCAGCAGTTCCCCCAGACTCTCAAACACTGAAGCTTTCTTT,CASSSPRLSNTEAFF
.,TRBJ1-3,TRBV4-3,.,TGCGCCAGCAGCCCCGGGACCTCTGGAAACACCATATATTTT,CASSPGTSGNTIYF
.,TRBJ2-7,TRBV9,once,TGTGCCAGCAGCCCGATTGGTGGGAACTCCGAGCAGTACTTC,CASSPIGGNSEQYF
.,TRBJ1-2,TRBV28,.,TGTGCCAGCAGCACCGCCGAGAGGCCGTCATATGGCTACACCTTC,CASSTAERPSYGYTF
.,TRBJ2-2,TRBV9,.,TGTGCCAGCAGCGTATCTGTAACCGCGAACACCGGGGAGCTGTTTTTT,CASSVSVTANTGELFF
TRBD2,TRBJ2-1,TRBV4-3,.,TGCGCCAGCAGCCATGACCCTAGCGGAGAGAGCTCCTACAATGAGCAGTTCTTC,CASSHDPSGESSYNEQFF
TRBD2,TRBJ2-1,TRBV7-2,.,TGTGCCAGCAGCCCAGGACTAGAGGATTACAATGAGCAGTTCTTC,CASSPGLEDYNEQFF
TRBD2,TRBJ2-7,TRBV6-1,.,TGTGCCAGCAGTGAGGGACTAGCGATCCCCTACGAGCAGTACTTC,CASSEGLAIPYEQYF
.,TRBJ2-7,TRBV19,.,TGTGCCAGTAGTAAAGAGATAGCCTCCTACGAGCAGTACTTC,CASSKEIASYEQYF
TRBD2,TRBJ2-1,TRBV29-1,.,TGCAGCGTTGGGACTAGCAGCATTGAGCAGTTCTTC,CSVGTSSIEQFF
TRBD1,TRBJ2-1,TRBV7-9,.,TGTGCCAGCAGCCCAGTTCTGGGACAGGGGGCAAGCAATGAGCAGTTCTTC,CASSPVLGQGASNEQFF